Each of the 13 T cell receptor beta chains below was sequenced from the same sample in a study of CD4 T cells in relation to SARS-CoV-2 and coronaviruses. These receptors are not linked to any known antigen. CD4+ T cells from unexposed donors were obtained before the COVID-19 pandemic (2011-2018). Isolation of CD4+ T cells took place after around 11 days in culture. The table came from immunoSEQ multiplex PCR; TCRdb's copy has only in-frame clones and leaves some out. This repertoire shows around 20,000 clones, 65% to 70% found once; its top ten account for over 15%. The source material was CD4+ T cells from PBMCs, cultured in vitro. The origin of the receptors is a human donor in good health.

V is TRBV5-4 and J is TRBJ1-2; D not resolved. CDR1 and CDR2 from the germline V gene are SGHNT and YYREEE (reference sequence). V lost 2 bases and J lost 8, with 13 bases in between. This CDR3 comprises 13 residues. The CDR3 region is CASSFAGVEGYTF. As DNA, the CDR3 is TGTGCCAGCAGCTTCGCCGGGGTAGAAGGCTACACCTTC.

The chain combines TRBV6-6 with TRBJ2-3, with D maybe TRBD1 (6 bases). The CDR3 runs 16 residues. Germline V lookup: CDR1 MNHNY, CDR2 SVGAGI (reference sequence). V was trimmed by 5 bases and J by 3 bases, leaving 18 bases between them. The CDR3 bases are TGTGCCAGCAGTGTGCCGAGACAGGATTTAACAGATACGCAGTATTTT. Amino acid sequence: CASSVPRQDLTDTQYF.

This clone was found once. The chain couples TRBV2 to TRBJ2-1; D gene unclear. CDR1 is SNHLY, CDR2 FYNNEI, per germline. There are 15 residues in the CDR3. Trimming shortened V by 6 bases and J by 0 bases, and 12 bases separated the two germline ends. The CDR3 reads CASRGLSSSYNEQFF. The CDR3 region has the DNA TGTGCCAGCAGGGGCCTTTCCAGCTCCTACAATGAGCAGTTCTTC.

The J gene is TRBJ2-3, the V gene TRBV11-3; unclear D gene. In germline, CDR1 is SGHNT, CDR2 YENEEA. Trimming took off 1 base at V and 0 bases at J, with 8 bases between the two ends. The CDR3 is 15 amino acids. CDR3 nucleotide sequence: TGTGCCAGCAGCTTAGGTCAAACTAGCACAGATACGCAGTATTTT. Amino acid sequence: CASSLGQTSTDTQYF.

This rearrangement joins TRBV5-6 to TRBJ1-4; D is unclear. The CDR3 is 15 residues long. Between the trimmed V and J ends, which lost 4 bases and 8 bases, there was a span of 18 bases. Germline V gene lookup returns CDR1 SGHDT and CDR2 YYEEEE. The CDR3 nucleotides read TGTGCCAGCAGCCGAGGGAGAACGGTGAGGGAAAAACTGTTTTTT. Its translation is CASSRGRTVREKLFF.

The V and J genes are TRBV14 and TRBJ1-1; D is ambiguous. Trimming took 1 base from V and 4 from J, leaving 10 bases between them. Germline-derived CDR1 and CDR2 are SGHDN and FVKESK. This CDR3 is 14 amino acids long. The CDR3 coding sequence is TGTGCCAGCAGCCAAGGTAGACACGGCACTGAAGCTTTCTTT. Its translation: CASSQGRHGTEAFF.

This clone was counted between two and nine times. The chain employs TRBV11-2 and TRBJ1-3; D remains unclear. The CDR3 has 14 residues. Deletions cut 3 bases from V and 0 bases from J, with 6 bases between. The germline CDR1 and CDR2 sequences are SGHAT and FQNNGV. The CDR3 DNA reads as TGTGCCAGCAGCTTGAGCGACTCTGGAAACACCATATATTTT. Its protein is CASSLSDSGNTIYF.

V and J are TRBV10-3 and TRBJ1-6; no clear D gene. Germline V lookup: CDR1 ENHRY, CDR2 SYGVKD. This CDR3 spans 14 amino acids. Trimming pared 6 bases from V and 5 bases from J, leaving 11 bases between. CDR3 in amino acids: CAIRQRADNSPLHF. As DNA, the CDR3 is TGTGCCATCAGGCAGAGGGCGGATAATTCACCCCTCCACTTT.

This chain connects TRBV14 to TRBJ2-2; D gene uncertain. V was trimmed by 4 bases and J by 7 bases, leaving 10 bases between them. Germline V gene data show CDR1 as SGHDN and CDR2 as FVKESK. This CDR3 has 13 residues. CDR3 sequence: CASSLVSGGELFF. The CDR3 nucleotides are TGTGCCAGCAGCCTGGTGTCTGGCGGGGAGCTGTTTTTT.

This clone has just a few counts. The chain joins TRBV6-5 to TRBJ2-1, with 12 positions matching TRBD2. Germline V gives CDR1 MNHEY, CDR2 SVGAGI. This CDR3 contains 15 residues. V dropped 6 bases and J dropped 9; count of bases not matched to a gene: 9. As DNA, the CDR3 is TGTGCCAGCAGAGGGGGGACTAGCGGGTGGAGTGAGCAGTTCTTC. Protein sequence: CASRGGTSGWSEQFF.

The rearrangement links TRBV5-1 to TRBJ2-5, with D maybe TRBD1 (5 bases). Germline V gives CDR1 SGHRS, CDR2 YFSETQ. Between the trimmed V and J ends, which lost 4 bases and 5 bases, there was a span of 15 bases. The CDR3 runs 14 residues. CDR3 coding DNA: TGCGCCAGCAGCCCGTGGGGCAGGGTTGAGACCCAGTACTTC. The encoded protein is CASSPWGRVETQYF.

J is TRBJ2-6 and V is TRBV29-1; TRBD1 matches 11 bases. CDR3 size: 18 residues. Losses at the gene ends were 7 bases for V and 0 bases for J; bases not matched to a gene: 11. Germline CDR1 is SQVTM and CDR2 is ANQGSEA. CDR3 DNA: TGCAGCGCCCTAGGGGGGACAGGGGGTCTCTCTGGGGCCAACGTCCTGACTTTC. It codes for CSALGGTGGLSGANVLTF. The full variable domain, its missing parts supplied by reference TRBV29-1 and TRBJ2-6, is SAVISQKPSRDICQRGTSLTIQCQVDSQVTMMFWYRQQPGQSLTLIATANQGSEATYESGFVIDKFPISRPNLTFSTLTVSNMSPEDSSIYLCSALGGTGGLSGANVLTFGAGSRLTVL.

This chain connects TRBV5-4 to TRBJ2-7; 8 positions match TRBD2. The CDR3 is made up of 16 amino acids. After removal of 0 bases from V and 0 bases from J, the junction contained 5 bases not matched to a gene. CDR1 and CDR2 from the germline V gene are SGHNT and YYREEE (reference sequence). In DNA form, the CDR3 reads TGTGCCAGCAGCTTGGGGGGCGGGGGGCCCTCCTACGAGCAGTACTTC. Protein: CASSLGGGGPSYEQYF.